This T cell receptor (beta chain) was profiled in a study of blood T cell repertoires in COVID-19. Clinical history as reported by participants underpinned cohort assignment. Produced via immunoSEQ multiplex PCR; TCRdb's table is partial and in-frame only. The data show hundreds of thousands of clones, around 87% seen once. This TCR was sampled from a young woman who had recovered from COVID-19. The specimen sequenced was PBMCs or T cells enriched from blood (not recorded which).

The CDR3 spells CASSPQPLSNQPQHF. CDR3 in DNA: TGTGCCAGCAGCCCCCAACCGCTGAGTAATCAGCCCCAGCATTTT. The chain is built from TRBV27 and TRBJ1-5; D remains unclear. This CDR3 has 15 amino acids. Germline assignment: CDR1 MNHEY and CDR2 SMNVEV (reference sequence). V lost 6 bases to trimming and J lost 4 bases, with 16 bases between them.